Listed here are 15 T cell receptor beta chains from one sample, sequenced in a study of shared T cell receptors in the human thymus. Generated by immunoSEQ multiplex PCR, the TCRdb table keeps only in-frame clones and is missing some. The table lists hundreds of thousands of clones, about 90% of them singletons. In addition, the sample was reused for a study of human thymus T cells.

The sample taken for sequencing was thymocytes. The origin of the receptors is a boy in the first two years of life with a congenital heart defect.

The V and J genes are TRBV7-2 and TRBJ2-7; D may be TRBD1 (6 bases). This CDR3 has 14 residues. V was cut by 5 bases and J by 3 bases, with 14 bases left in between. CDR1 and CDR2 (germline): SGHTA, FQGNSA. CDR3 sequence: CASSPRQDIYEQYF. DNA of the CDR3: TGTGCCAGCAGCCCTAGACAGGACATCTACGAGCAGTACTTC. The complete variable domain, with remaining parts taken from reference TRBV7-2 and TRBJ2-7, reads GAGVSQSPSNKVTEKGKDVELRCDPISGHTALYWYRQSLGQGLEFLIYFQGNSAPDKSGLPSDRFSAERTGGSVSTLTIQRTQQEDSAVYLCASSPRQDIYEQYFGPGTRLTVT.

This chain joins TRBV19 and TRBJ2-3; 10 bases align to TRBD2. Unmatched junction bases numbered 5, after V lost 3 bases and J lost 2 bases. The germline CDR1 and CDR2 sequences are LNHDA and SQIVND (reference sequence). The length of the CDR3 is 16 residues. CDR3 sequence: CASSMSSGGTTDTQYF. As DNA, the CDR3 is TGTGCCAGTAGTATGAGTAGCGGGGGGACCACAGATACGCAGTATTTT.

V gene TRBV27 combines with J gene TRBJ1-6, with 10 bases matching TRBD1. With 5 bases clipped from V and 8 bases from J, the junction kept 9 bases outside the gene matches. Germline values: CDR1 MNHEY, CDR2 SMNVEV (reference sequence). The CDR3 contains 16 residues. CDR3 nucleotides: TGTGCCAGCAGTAACATCCGGGACAGGGGATATTCACCCCTCCACTTT. Protein sequence: CASSNIRDRGYSPLHF.

This chain connects TRBV6-5 to TRBJ1-5; 7 positions match TRBD1. J lost 1 base, V lost 0 bases, and 0 bases had no gene match. Germline CDR1 reads MNHEY; CDR2 reads SVGAGI. The CDR3 spans 15 residues. CDR3 coding DNA: TGTGCCAGCAGTTACTCGACAGGGAGCAATCAGCCCCAGCATTTT. Translated, it gives CASSYSTGSNQPQHF.

The rearrangement links TRBV18 to TRBJ2-1; 9 bases map to TRBD2. Germline V gene data show CDR1 as KGHSH and CDR2 as LQKENI. With 1 base clipped from V and 3 bases from J, the junction kept 1 base outside the gene matches. This CDR3 has 15 amino acids. The CDR3 is CASSPRLADYNEQFF. The CDR3 DNA reads as TGTGCCAGCTCACCACGACTAGCGGACTACAATGAGCAGTTCTTC.

The chain links TRBV28 to TRBJ2-5; no reliable D call. There are 13 residues in the CDR3. Germline values: CDR1 MDHEN, CDR2 SYDVKM. V shed 3 bases and J shed 2 bases, with 7 bases lying between them. CDR3 bases: TGTGCCAGCAGTTTGTTCCAGCAAGAGACCCAGTACTTC. This gives the protein CASSLFQQETQYF.

Remarks on this clone: The sample has other DNA sequences that encode this CDR3 too. This chain links TRBV4-1 with TRBJ2-1; 13 bases fit TRBD2. This CDR3 has 15 residues. Germline CDR1 is MGHRA and CDR2 is YSYEKL. After removal of 4 bases from V and 3 bases from J, the junction contained 0 bases not matched to a gene. CDR3 DNA sequence: TGCGCCAGCAGCCGGACTAGCGGGGGCTACAATGAGCAGTTCTTC. This encodes CASSRTSGGYNEQFF.

This clone was counted between two and nine times. This chain uses TRBV9 with TRBJ2-2; 8 nucleotides align to TRBD2. V lost 4 bases, J lost 7 bases, and 18 bases stayed unmatched. Germline V gene data show CDR1 as SGDLS and CDR2 as YYNGEE. The CDR3 runs to 18 residues. The CDR3, as DNA: TGTGCCAGCAGCCCCCTGGAAAGCGGGAGTGGGGGATTCGGGGAGCTGTTTTTT. Protein product: CASSPLESGSGGFGELFF.

This sequence joins TRBV4-3 and TRBJ1-1; 7 nucleotides match TRBD1. This CDR3 comprises 21 residues. The germline gives CDR1 LGHNA, CDR2 YSLEER. Losses at the gene ends were 0 bases for V and 2 bases for J; bases not matched to a gene: 21. The CDR3 spells CASSQDQESATGLEHNTEAFF. CDR3 nucleotide sequence: TGCGCCAGCAGCCAAGATCAAGAATCGGCGACAGGGTTGGAACATAACACTGAAGCTTTCTTT.

This sequence joins TRBV5-6 and TRBJ1-1; 7 positions match TRBD1. This CDR3 contains 16 residues. V shed 0 bases, J shed 4 bases, and the junction held 9 bases outside the gene matches. Germline assignment: CDR1 SGHDT and CDR2 YYEEEE. CDR3 region: CASSLVGRQGSTEAFF. In DNA form, the CDR3 reads TGTGCCAGCAGCTTGGTGGGGAGACAGGGAAGCACTGAAGCTTTCTTT.

The chain combines TRBV18 with TRBJ1-6; perhaps TRBD1 as D (6 bases). The CDR3 is 16 amino acids. Trimming cost V 4 bases and J 0 bases, with 10 bases left between them. Per germline, CDR1 KGHSH and CDR2 LQKENI. The CDR3 reads CASSRTGSSYNSPLHF. Written as DNA, the CDR3 is TGTGCCAGCTCACGAACAGGGAGCTCCTATAATTCACCCCTCCACTTT.

The chain employs TRBV9 and TRBJ2-1, with D tentatively TRBD2 (6 bases). The ends were cut back, 0 bases at V and 2 bases at J, with 9 bases in the middle. Germline V gene data show CDR1 as SGDLS and CDR2 as YYNGEE. This CDR3 contains 15 residues. CDR3 sequence: CASSVDGRPYNEQFF. The CDR3 DNA follows: TGTGCCAGCAGCGTAGACGGGAGACCCTACAATGAGCAGTTCTTC.

The gene calls are TRBV25-1 and TRBJ2-7; 9 bases line up with TRBD1. CDR3 size: 13 residues. Germline CDR1 and CDR2: MGHDK and SYGVNS. The trim removed 7 bases at V and 0 bases at J, leaving 1 base unmatched. CDR3 loop: CASTGQGSYEQYF. The CDR3 DNA sequence: TGTGCCAGCACGGGACAGGGCTCCTACGAGCAGTACTTC.

This chain links TRBV15 with TRBJ2-4; TRBD2 aligns across 12 bases. CDR1 is LNHNV and CDR2 is YYDKDF in the germline V gene (reference sequence). The V and J ends lost 0 bases and 5 bases, in that order; junction bases with no gene match: 20. The CDR3 is 22 amino acids. The CDR3 protein is CATSRDPNMGTTSGRWENIQYF. Here the CDR3 DNA reads TGTGCCACCAGCAGAGACCCGAATATGGGTACTACTAGCGGGAGGTGGGAAAACATTCAGTACTTC.

The V call is TRBV2, the J call TRBJ2-2; 12 bases fit TRBD2. The CDR3 runs 17 residues. CDR1 and CDR2 from the germline V gene are SNHLY and FYNNEI. The V gene end was trimmed by 6 bases and the J gene end by 5 bases; junction bases not matched to a gene: 10. The CDR3 is CASSRRGLAGMTGELFF. The CDR3 nucleotides read TGTGCCAGCAGCCGACGAGGACTAGCGGGAATGACCGGGGAGCTGTTTTTT. The complete variable domain, with remaining parts taken from reference TRBV2 and TRBJ2-2, reads EPEVTQTPSHQVTQMGQEVILRCVPISNHLYFYWYRQILGQKVEFLVSFYNNEISEKSEIFDDQFSVERPDGSNFTLKIRSTKLEDSAMYFCASSRRGLAGMTGELFFGEGSRLTVL.